This passage covers 22 T cell receptor beta chains from one sample sequenced in a study of T cell repertoires in cytomegalovirus infection (dated by TCRdb to about 2019). TCRdb records Illumina HiSeq 1500 as the sequencer. TCRdb's own reprocessing of the public reads used fastp at Q25 and MiXCR and kept productive beta chains. Every distinct CDR3 protein forms one entry, paired with its most common genes and DNA. The sample contains 150,000 to 180,000 distinct CDR3 sequences, 23% of them found a single time. Together, the top ten hold roughly 9.8% of the sample. The specimen sequenced was PBMCs. The receptors shown here come from a human donor in good health (CMV status not recorded). Some clones in this sample may be carry-over from other donors' samples.

This clonotype appeared a few times. This sequence joins TRBV12-3 or TRBV12-4 and TRBJ2-2, with a possible D match to TRBD1 (6 bases). The CDR3 totals 14 residues. V shed 6 bases and J shed 1 base, with 9 bases lying between them. This CDR3 reads CASSPTGNTGELFF. CDR3 bases: TGTGCCAGCAGCCCGACAGGGAACACCGGGGAGCTGTTTTTT.

This clonotype was recorded a few times. This chain uses TRBV6-5 with TRBJ1-4; D is ambiguous. The CDR3 loop spans 14 amino acids. Trimming left V 0 bases short and J 5 bases short, with 7 bases between. Germline V gene sequence: CDR1 MNHEY, CDR2 SVGAGI. The CDR3 DNA reads TGTGCCAGCAGTTACTCGCGCGGGAATGAAAAACTGTTTTTT. This codes for CASSYSRGNEKLFF.

The chain links TRBV25-1 to TRBJ1-2; 8 bases are shared with TRBD1. Germline V gene lookup returns CDR1 MGHDK and CDR2 SYGVNS. This CDR3 has 12 residues. V lost 4 bases and J lost 7; bases outside the gene matches: 2. For the CDR3, the DNA is TGTGCCAGCAGTGGGGGACAGGCTGGCTACACCTTC. It codes for CASSGGQAGYTF.

The chain has TRBV6-2 or TRBV6-3 and TRBJ1-5; D unclear. The germline V gene has CDR1 MNHEY and CDR2 SVGEGT. The V end lost 5 bases, the J end lost 2 bases, and 7 bases lay between the germline ends. This CDR3 contains 13 residues. In DNA form, the CDR3 reads TGTGCCAGCAGTCCCCGACGCAATCAGCCCCAGCATTTT. Residues: CASSPRRNQPQHF.

The chain combines TRBV20-1 with TRBJ2-3; D may be TRBD2 (6 bases). Germline V gene sequence: CDR1 DFQATT, CDR2 SNEGSKA (reference sequence). The CDR3 spans 16 residues. V was trimmed by 0 bases and J by 1 base, leaving 14 bases between them. The CDR3 bases are TGCAGTGCTAGAGACTGGTTGTCTAGCGGCACAGATACGCAGTATTTT. Residues: CSARDWLSSGTDTQYF.

This clonotype was counted only a few times. CDR3 DNA sequence: TGTGCCAGCAGCTTATGGCGGGAGGCCACAGATACGCAGTATTTT. Translated, it gives CASSLWREATDTQYF. V usage is TRBV5-6 and J usage is TRBJ2-3, with 8 nucleotides matching TRBD2. V gave up 2 bases and J gave up 2 bases; unmatched junction bases: 4. CDR1 is SGHDT, CDR2 YYEEEE, per germline. This CDR3 is 15 amino acids long. Drawing the rest from reference TRBV5-6 and TRBJ2-3, the complete variable domain is DAGVTQSPTHLIKTRGQQVTLRCSPKSGHDTVSWYQQALGQGPQFIFQYYEEEERQRGNFPDRFSGHQFPNYSSELNVNALLLGDSALYLCASSLWREATDTQYFGPGTRLTVL.

There are a few counts of this clonotype. The genes are TRBV10-3 and TRBJ2-3, with 7 bases fitting TRBD2. Trimming at V came to 7 bases and at J to 5 bases, leaving 9 bases not matched to a gene. This CDR3 contains 14 residues. Germline V gene sequence: CDR1 ENHRY, CDR2 SYGVKD. The DNA of the CDR3 is TGTGCCATCAAGACTAGCTTCTTCGTAGATACGCAGTATTTT. This translates into CAIKTSFFVDTQYF.

This clonotype is labeled as medium-sized. The CDR3 nucleotides read TGTGCCAGCAGCTCCCGATCGGGAGGGCCTGGAGATACGCAGTATTTT. Its translation: CASSSRSGGPGDTQYF. The chain has TRBV7-2 and TRBJ2-3; 8 bases agree with TRBD2. V lost 4 bases, J lost 5 bases, and 11 bases stayed unmatched. CDR1 is SGHTA, CDR2 FQGNSA, per germline. This CDR3 contains 16 residues.

The chain links TRBV9 to TRBJ1-3; D is unresolved. Germline lookup yields CDR1 SGDLS and CDR2 YYNGEE. CDR3 length: 15 amino acids. With 4 bases removed from V and 0 bases from J, the gap between germline ends came to 11 bases. The CDR3 region is CASSRSGNSGNTIYF. CDR3 nucleotide sequence: TGTGCCAGCAGCCGCTCCGGGAACTCTGGAAACACCATATATTTT.

This clonotype has more than one count but fewer than ten. CDR3 nucleotides: TGTGCCAGCAGTCTGACCGGGACTTTGGAGACCCAGTACTTC. It specifies CASSLTGTLETQYF. The chain has TRBV6-2 or TRBV6-3 and TRBJ2-5; tentatively, D is TRBD2 (6 bases). Germline V gene data show CDR1 as MNHEY and CDR2 as SVGEGT. V lost 5 bases, J lost 5 bases, and 15 bases lay in between. The CDR3 extends over 14 amino acids.

This clonotype came up a few times. The chain recombines TRBV27 with TRBJ1-5, with D unresolved. The germline gives CDR1 MNHEY, CDR2 SMNVEV (reference sequence). V was clipped by 8 bases and J by 6 bases, with 11 bases between them. The CDR3 runs 12 residues. The CDR3 DNA sequence: TGTGCCAGCGGTGATTCAAGTCAGCCCCAGCATTTT. This encodes CASGDSSQPQHF.

The chain recombines TRBV5-5 with TRBJ2-7, with TRBD2 matching over 10 bases. Unmatched junction bases numbered 8, after V lost 1 base and J lost 4 bases. In germline, CDR1 is SGHKS, CDR2 YYEKEE (reference sequence). CDR3 size: 16 residues. Here the CDR3 DNA reads TGTGCCAGCAGCTTGTCGTGGCTAGCGGGAGCTTACGAGCAGTACTTC. Amino acids: CASSLSWLAGAYEQYF. Full variable domain (rest looked up from reference TRBV5-5 and TRBJ2-7): DAGVTQSPTHLIKTRGQQVTLRCSPISGHKSVSWYQQVLGQGPQFIFQYYEKEERGRGNFPDRFSARQFPNYSSELNVNALLLGDSALYLCASSLSWLAGAYEQYFGPGTRLTVT.

The sample holds many counts of this clonotype. The chain recombines TRBV7-2 with TRBJ1-2; 9 positions agree with TRBD1. Trimming cost V 5 bases and J 2 bases; bases outside gene matches: 15. The CDR3 is made up of 18 amino acids. The V gene's germline CDR1 is SGHTA and CDR2 FQGNSA. CDR3 DNA sequence: TGTGCCAGCAGCGACCCTTGGGACAGGGAATCTCAAAACTATGGCTACACCTTC. The encoded protein is CASSDPWDRESQNYGYTF.

The chain recombines TRBV9 with TRBJ2-2, with D possibly matching TRBD2 (5 bases). This CDR3 comprises 13 residues. With 0 bases removed from V and 10 bases from J, the gap between germline ends came to 10 bases. Per germline, CDR1 SGDLS and CDR2 YYNGEE. The CDR3, as DNA: TGTGCCAGCAGCGTAGGAGGGCAGCCGGAGCTGTTTTTT. This translates into CASSVGGQPELFF.

This clonotype was detected ten times or more. The chain couples TRBV11-2 to TRBJ2-5; D is ambiguous. The germline CDR1 and CDR2 sequences are SGHAT and FQNNGV. The CDR3 is made up of 16 amino acids. The V end was cut by 1 base, the J end by 2 bases, with 14 bases between. The CDR3 loop reads CASSLGSGTEQETQYF. In nucleotides, the CDR3 is TGTGCCAGCAGCTTAGGTTCAGGAACCGAACAAGAGACCCAGTACTTC.

This sequence joins TRBV11-1 and TRBJ1-1, with no clear D. CDR1 is SGHAT, CDR2 FQDESV, per germline (reference sequence). CDR3 length equals 13 residues. The germline V and J ends were trimmed by 3 bases and 4 bases, with 9 bases remaining between them. CDR3: CASSFNGGTEAFF. The DNA of the CDR3 is TGTGCCAGCAGCTTCAACGGAGGCACTGAAGCTTTCTTT.

V gene TRBV2 combines with J gene TRBJ2-7; weak D call: TRBD1 (6 bases). CDR1 and CDR2 (germline): SNHLY, FYNNEI. The CDR3 covers 13 residues. The germline V and J ends were trimmed by 3 bases and 3 bases, with 9 bases remaining between them. Here the CDR3 reads CASSEEQGYEQYF. CDR3 coding DNA: TGTGCCAGCAGTGAGGAACAGGGCTACGAGCAGTACTTC.

This clonotype was observed at least ten times. V is TRBV6-1 and J is TRBJ2-7; 7 bases are shared with TRBD2. After removal of 4 bases from V and 4 bases from J, the junction contained 4 bases not matched to a gene. CDR3 length: 13 amino acids. Germline V gene lookup returns CDR1 MNHNS and CDR2 SASEGT. The CDR3 is CASSVSGAYEQYF. Here the CDR3 DNA reads TGTGCCAGCAGTGTCAGCGGGGCTTACGAGCAGTACTTC.

This clonotype appeared a single time. A much larger clone is a single base away; this may be a read error. V gene TRBV12-3 or TRBV12-4 combines with J gene TRBJ1-5; TRBD1 matches at 8 bases. This CDR3 has 15 amino acids. This CDR3 is CPSSSGTGTNQPQHF. CDR3 bases: TGTCCCAGCAGCTCCGGGACAGGCACAAATCAGCCCCAGCATTTT.

To note about this clonotype: An end of the junction differs from the germline gene, which may be a read error. The chain joins TRBV20-1 to TRBJ1-1, with 8 bases identical to TRBD1. This CDR3 has 16 residues. Germline values: CDR1 DFQATT, CDR2 SNEGSKA (reference sequence). The CDR3, as DNA: TGCAGTGCTAGAGATCGGAGACAGGGGATGAACACTGAAGTTTTCTTT. This gives the protein CSARDRRQGMNTEVFF.

This rearrangement joins TRBV11-3 to TRBJ2-3, with D hard to call. V shed 5 bases and J shed 2 bases, with 11 bases lying between them. Germline V gene data show CDR1 as SGHNT and CDR2 as YENEEA. The CDR3 is 14 amino acids. CDR3 DNA: TGTGCCAGCAGCGCCCGCCCCGACACAGATACGCAGTATTTT. Its protein is CASSARPDTDTQYF.

The chain is built from TRBV9 and TRBJ1-4; D call uncertain. V lost 0 bases and J 7 bases, leaving 16 bases between the germline ends. The germline CDR1 and CDR2 sequences are SGDLS and YYNGEE. The CDR3 sequence is 16 residues long. This CDR3 reads CASSVDPTVAGEKLFF. CDR3 nucleotide sequence: TGTGCCAGCAGCGTAGACCCCACAGTGGCGGGTGAAAAACTGTTTTTT.